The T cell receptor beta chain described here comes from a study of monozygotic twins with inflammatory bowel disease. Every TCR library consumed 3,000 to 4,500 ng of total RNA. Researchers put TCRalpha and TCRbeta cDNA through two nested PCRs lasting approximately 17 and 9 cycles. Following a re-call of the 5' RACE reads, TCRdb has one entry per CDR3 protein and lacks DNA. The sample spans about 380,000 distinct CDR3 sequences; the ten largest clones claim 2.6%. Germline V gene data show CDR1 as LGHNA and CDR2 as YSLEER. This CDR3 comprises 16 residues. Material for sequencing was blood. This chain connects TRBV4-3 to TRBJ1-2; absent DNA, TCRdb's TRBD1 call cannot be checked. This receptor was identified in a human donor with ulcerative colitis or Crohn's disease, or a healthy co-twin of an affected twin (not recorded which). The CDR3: CASSLGTGGLSYGYTF.